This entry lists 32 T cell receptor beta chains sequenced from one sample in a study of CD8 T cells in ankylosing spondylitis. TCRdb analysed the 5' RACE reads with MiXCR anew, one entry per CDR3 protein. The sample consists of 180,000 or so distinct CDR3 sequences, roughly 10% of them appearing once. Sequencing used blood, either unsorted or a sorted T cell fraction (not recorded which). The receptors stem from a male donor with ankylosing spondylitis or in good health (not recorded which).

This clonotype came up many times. The CDR3 is CASSKAPITGALDAEQYF. Written as DNA, the CDR3 is TGTGCCAGCAGCAAAGCCCCGATTACGGGGGCGCTTGATGCCGAGCAGTACTTC. The chain is built from TRBV21-1 and TRBJ2-7; the table's D call, TRBD1, has no DNA check behind it. TRBV21-1 is an annotated pseudogene. This CDR3 is 18 amino acids long.

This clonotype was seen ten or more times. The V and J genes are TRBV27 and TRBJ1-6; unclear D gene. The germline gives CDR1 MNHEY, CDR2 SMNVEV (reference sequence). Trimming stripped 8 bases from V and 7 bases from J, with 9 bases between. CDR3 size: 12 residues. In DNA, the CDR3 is TGTGCCAGCGGACGGATGAATTCACCCCTCCACTTT. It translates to CASGRMNSPLHF.

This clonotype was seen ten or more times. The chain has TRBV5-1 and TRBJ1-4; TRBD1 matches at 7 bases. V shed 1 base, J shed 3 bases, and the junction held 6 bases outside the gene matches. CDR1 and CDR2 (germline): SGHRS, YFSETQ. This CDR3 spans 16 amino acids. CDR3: CASSLTPGQSNEKLFF. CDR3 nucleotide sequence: TGCGCCAGCAGCTTGACGCCGGGACAGTCTAATGAAAAACTGTTTTTT.

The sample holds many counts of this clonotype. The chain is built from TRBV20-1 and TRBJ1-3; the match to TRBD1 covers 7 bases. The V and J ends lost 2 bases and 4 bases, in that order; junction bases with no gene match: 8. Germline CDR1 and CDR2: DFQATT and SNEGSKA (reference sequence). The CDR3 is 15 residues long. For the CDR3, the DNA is TGCAGTGCTAGACTTCGACAGGGCGTCGGAAACACCATATATTTT. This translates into CSARLRQGVGNTIYF.

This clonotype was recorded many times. In nucleotides, the CDR3 is TGTGCCAGCAGTGATATAACTACAGGAACTCCAGCCGGGGAGCTGTTTTTT. It encodes CASSDITTGTPAGELFF. The chain has TRBV6-1 and TRBJ2-2; D is perhaps TRBD1 (5 bases). The CDR3 is 17 amino acids. Per germline, CDR1 MNHNS and CDR2 SASEGT. V was clipped by 3 bases and J by 6 bases, with 20 bases between them.

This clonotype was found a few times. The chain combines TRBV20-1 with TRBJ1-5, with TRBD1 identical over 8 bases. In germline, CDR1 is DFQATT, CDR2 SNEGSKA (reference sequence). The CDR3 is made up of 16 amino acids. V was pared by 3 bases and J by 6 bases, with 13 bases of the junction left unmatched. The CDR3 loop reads CSASRQGNGVRQPQHF. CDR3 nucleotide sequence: TGCAGTGCTAGCAGACAGGGGAACGGAGTTCGTCAGCCCCAGCATTTT.

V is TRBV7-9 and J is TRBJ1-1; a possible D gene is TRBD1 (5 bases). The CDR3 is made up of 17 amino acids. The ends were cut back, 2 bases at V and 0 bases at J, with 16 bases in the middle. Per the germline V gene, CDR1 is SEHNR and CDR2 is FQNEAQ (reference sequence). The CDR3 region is CASSLSPGGLLNTEAFF. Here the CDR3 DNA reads TGTGCCAGCAGCTTAAGTCCCGGGGGACTATTGAACACTGAAGCTTTCTTT.

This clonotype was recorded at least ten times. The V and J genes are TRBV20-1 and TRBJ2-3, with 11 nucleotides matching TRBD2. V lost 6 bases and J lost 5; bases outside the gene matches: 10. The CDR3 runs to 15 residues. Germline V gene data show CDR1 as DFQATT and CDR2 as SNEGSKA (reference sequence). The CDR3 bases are TGCAGTGCCCATTTTAGCGGGAGGGCCGTAGATACGCAGTATTTT. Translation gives CSAHFSGRAVDTQYF.

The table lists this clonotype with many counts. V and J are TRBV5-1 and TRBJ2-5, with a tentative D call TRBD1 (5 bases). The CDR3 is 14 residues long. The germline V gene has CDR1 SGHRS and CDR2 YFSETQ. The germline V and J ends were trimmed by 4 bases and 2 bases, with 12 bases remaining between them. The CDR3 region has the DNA TGCGCCAGCAGCCCCGACAGATTTCAAGAGACCCAGTACTTC. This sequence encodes CASSPDRFQETQYF.

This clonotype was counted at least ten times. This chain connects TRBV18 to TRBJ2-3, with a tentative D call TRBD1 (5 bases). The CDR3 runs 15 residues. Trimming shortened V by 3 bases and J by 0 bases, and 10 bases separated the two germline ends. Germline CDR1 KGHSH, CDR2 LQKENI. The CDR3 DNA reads TGTGCCAGCTCACCCTCCAGGGCAAGCACAGATACGCAGTATTTT. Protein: CASSPSRASTDTQYF.

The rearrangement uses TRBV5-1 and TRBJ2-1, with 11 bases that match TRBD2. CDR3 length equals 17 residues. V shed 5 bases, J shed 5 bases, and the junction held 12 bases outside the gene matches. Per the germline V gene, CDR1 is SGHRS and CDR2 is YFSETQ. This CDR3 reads CASRAGTSGLSDNEQFF. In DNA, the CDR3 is TGCGCCAGCAGGGCCGGGACTAGCGGCCTTTCGGACAATGAGCAGTTCTTC.

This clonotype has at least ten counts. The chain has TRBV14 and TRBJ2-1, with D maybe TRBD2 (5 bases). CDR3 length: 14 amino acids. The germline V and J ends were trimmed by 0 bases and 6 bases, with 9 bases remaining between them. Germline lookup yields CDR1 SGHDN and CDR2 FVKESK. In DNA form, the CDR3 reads TGTGCCAGCAGCCAAGAGTGGGAGAGCAATGAGCAGTTCTTC. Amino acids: CASSQEWESNEQFF.

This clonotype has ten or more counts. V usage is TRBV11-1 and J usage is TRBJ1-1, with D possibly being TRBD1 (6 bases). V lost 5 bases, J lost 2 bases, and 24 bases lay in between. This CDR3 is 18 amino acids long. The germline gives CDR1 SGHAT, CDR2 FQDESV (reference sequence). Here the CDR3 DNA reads TGTGCCAGCAGCCGACTCCCTAATGCCAGACAGGCAAACACTGAAGCTTTCTTT. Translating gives CASSRLPNARQANTEAFF.

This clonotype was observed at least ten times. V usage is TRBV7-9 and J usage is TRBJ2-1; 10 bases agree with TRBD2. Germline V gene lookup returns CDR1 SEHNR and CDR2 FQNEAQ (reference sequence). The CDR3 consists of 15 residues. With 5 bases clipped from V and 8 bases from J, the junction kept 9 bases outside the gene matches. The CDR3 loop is CASSPRTSGGDEQFF. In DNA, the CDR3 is TGTGCCAGCAGCCCCCGGACTAGCGGAGGCGATGAGCAGTTCTTC.

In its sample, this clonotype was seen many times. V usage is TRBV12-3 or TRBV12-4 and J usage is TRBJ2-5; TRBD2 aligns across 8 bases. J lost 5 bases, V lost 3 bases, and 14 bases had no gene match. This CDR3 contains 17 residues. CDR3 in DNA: TGTGCCAGCAGTTTCTCCCAACTAGCGGAGCCTGGGGAGACCCAGTACTTC. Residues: CASSFSQLAEPGETQYF.

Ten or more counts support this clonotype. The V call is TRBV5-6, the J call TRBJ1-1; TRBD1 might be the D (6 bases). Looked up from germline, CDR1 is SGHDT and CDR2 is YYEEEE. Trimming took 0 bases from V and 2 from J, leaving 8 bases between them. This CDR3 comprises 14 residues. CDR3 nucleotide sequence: TGTGCCAGCAGCTTGGGAGGGACAAACACTGAAGCTTTCTTT. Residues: CASSLGGTNTEAFF.

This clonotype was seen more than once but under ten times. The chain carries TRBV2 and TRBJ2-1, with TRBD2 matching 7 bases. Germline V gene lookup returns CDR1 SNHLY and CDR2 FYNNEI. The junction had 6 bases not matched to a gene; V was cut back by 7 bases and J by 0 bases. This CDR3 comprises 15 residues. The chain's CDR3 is CASNRQRGSYNEQFF. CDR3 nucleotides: TGTGCCAGCAACCGGCAGCGGGGCTCCTACAATGAGCAGTTCTTC.

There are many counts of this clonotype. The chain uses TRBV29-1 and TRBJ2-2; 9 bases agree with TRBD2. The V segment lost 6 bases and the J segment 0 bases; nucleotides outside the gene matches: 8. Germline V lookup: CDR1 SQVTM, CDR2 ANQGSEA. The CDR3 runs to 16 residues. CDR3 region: CSVLRTSASNTGELFF. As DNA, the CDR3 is TGCAGCGTCCTTAGGACTAGCGCTTCGAACACCGGGGAGCTGTTTTTT.

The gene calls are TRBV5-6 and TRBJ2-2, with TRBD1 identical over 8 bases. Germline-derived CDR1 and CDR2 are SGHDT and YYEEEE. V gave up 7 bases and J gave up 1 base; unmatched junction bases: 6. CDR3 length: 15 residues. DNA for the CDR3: TGTGCCAGCCGGTTAGGGACAGGGAACACCGGGGAGCTGTTTTTT. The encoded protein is CASRLGTGNTGELFF.

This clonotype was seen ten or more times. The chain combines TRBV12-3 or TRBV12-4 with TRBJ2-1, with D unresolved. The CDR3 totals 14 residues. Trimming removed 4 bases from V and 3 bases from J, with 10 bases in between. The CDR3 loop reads CASSYWRGYNEQFF. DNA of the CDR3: TGTGCCAGCAGTTACTGGAGAGGCTACAATGAGCAGTTCTTC.

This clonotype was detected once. In DNA form, the CDR3 reads TGTGCCAGCAGGATACGGGGACACACGAACACTGAAGCTTTCTTT. Amino acids: CASRIRGHTNTEAFF. J is TRBJ1-1 and V is TRBV6-4; D perhaps matches TRBD1 (6 bases). Germline-derived CDR1 and CDR2 are MRHNA and SNTAGT. Deletions cut 6 bases from V and 1 base from J, with 15 bases between. CDR3 length: 15 residues.

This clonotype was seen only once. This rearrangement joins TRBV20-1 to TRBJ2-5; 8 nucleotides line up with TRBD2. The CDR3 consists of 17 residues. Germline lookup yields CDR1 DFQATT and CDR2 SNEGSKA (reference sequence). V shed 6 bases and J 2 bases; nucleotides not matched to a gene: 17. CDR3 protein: CSAVLPLAGRDQETQYF. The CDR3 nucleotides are TGCAGTGCCGTTCTACCTTTAGCGGGGAGGGATCAAGAGACCCAGTACTTC.

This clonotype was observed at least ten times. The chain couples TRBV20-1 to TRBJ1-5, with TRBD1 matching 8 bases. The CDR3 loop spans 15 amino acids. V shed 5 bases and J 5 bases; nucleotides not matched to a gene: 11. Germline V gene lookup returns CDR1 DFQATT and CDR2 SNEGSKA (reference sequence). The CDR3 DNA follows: TGCAGTGCTCCGTGGACAGGGAGATTTGATCAGCCCCAGCATTTT. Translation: CSAPWTGRFDQPQHF.

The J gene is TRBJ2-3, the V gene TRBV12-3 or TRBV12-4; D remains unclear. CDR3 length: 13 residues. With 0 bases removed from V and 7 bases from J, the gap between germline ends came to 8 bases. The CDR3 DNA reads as TGTGCCAGCAGTTTAGCGGGCGCATATACGCAGTATTTT. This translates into CASSLAGAYTQYF.

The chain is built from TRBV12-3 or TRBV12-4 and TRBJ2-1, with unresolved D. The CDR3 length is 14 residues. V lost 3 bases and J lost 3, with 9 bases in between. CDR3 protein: CASSFSTDYNEQFF. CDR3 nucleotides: TGTGCCAGCAGTTTTTCCACTGACTACAATGAGCAGTTCTTC.

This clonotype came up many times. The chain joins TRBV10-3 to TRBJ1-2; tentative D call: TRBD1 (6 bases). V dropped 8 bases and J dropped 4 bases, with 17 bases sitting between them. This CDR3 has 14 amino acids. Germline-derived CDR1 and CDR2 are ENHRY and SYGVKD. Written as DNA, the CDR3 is TGTGCCATCCAGATACAGGGTCAACGCTATGGCTACACCTTC. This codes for CAIQIQGQRYGYTF.

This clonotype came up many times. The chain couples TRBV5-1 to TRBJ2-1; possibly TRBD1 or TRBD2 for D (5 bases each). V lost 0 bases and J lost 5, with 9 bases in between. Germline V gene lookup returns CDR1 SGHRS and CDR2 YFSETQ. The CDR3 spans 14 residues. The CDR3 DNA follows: TGCGCCAGCAGCTTGGTGGGACCTGACAATGAGCAGTTCTTC. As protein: CASSLVGPDNEQFF.

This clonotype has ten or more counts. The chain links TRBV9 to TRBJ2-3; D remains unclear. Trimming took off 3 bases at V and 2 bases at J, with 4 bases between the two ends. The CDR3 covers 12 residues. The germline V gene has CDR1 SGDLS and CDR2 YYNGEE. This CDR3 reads CASSDTTDTQYF. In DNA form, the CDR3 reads TGTGCCAGCAGCGACACCACAGATACGCAGTATTTT.

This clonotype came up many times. CDR3: CASSQGGGSQPQHF. Here the CDR3 DNA reads TGTGCCAGCAGTCAGGGGGGGGGAAGTCAGCCCCAGCATTTT. The chain carries TRBV7-8 and TRBJ1-5; the match to TRBD1 covers 7 bases. From germline, CDR1 is SGHVS and CDR2 FQNEAQ. Germline trimming cut 6 bases from V and 6 bases from J; bases unmatched to any gene: 8. This CDR3 contains 14 residues.

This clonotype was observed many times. The CDR3 here is CASSPGRSSPLHF. The CDR3 nucleotides are TGTGCCAGCAGTCCAGGGAGGAGCTCACCCCTCCACTTT. J is TRBJ1-6 and V is TRBV6-1; D possibly corresponds to TRBD1 (5 bases). Deletions cut 5 bases from V and 10 bases from J, with 12 bases between. CDR1 is MNHNS, CDR2 SASEGT, per germline. There are 13 residues in the CDR3.

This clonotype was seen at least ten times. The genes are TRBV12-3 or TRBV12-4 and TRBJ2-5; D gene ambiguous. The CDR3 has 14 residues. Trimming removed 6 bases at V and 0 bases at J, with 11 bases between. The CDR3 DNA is TGTGCCAGCAGCCGTGACCAGCACCAAGAGACCCAGTACTTC. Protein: CASSRDQHQETQYF.

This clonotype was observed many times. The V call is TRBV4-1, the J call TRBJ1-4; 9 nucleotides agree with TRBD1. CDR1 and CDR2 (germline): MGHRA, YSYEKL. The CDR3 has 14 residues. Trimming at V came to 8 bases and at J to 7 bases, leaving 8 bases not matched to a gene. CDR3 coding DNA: TGCGCCAGCCTACAACAGGGGGCAGGTGAAAAACTGTTTTTT. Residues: CASLQQGAGEKLFF.